This TCR beta chain was captured in a study of regulatory T cells in long-lasting Graves disease. Study observations and caveats: For persistent Graves' patients, TCR diversity was lower than for newly diagnosed ones.

Time point described: persistent/refractory GD, antithyroid drugs over 5 years with positive TRAb. Extracted RNA from PBMCs served as the source of the TCR library. Assembly of TCR beta libraries relied on iRepertoire HTBI primers together with Arm-PCR of CDR3 regions. MiXCR, run by TCRdb on the multiplex PCR reads, gives a single entry per CDR3 protein. The data contain about 290,000 distinct CDR3 sequences, 22% of them singletons. Turning to this clonotype: Its cognate antigen is unknown.

Germline CDR1 is SGHRS and CDR2 is YFSETQ. The trim removed 4 bases at V and 4 bases at J, leaving 7 bases unmatched. This CDR3 comprises 15 residues. Source: peripheral blood mononuclear cells (PBMCs), taken when the disease was refractory, from a patient treated with antithyroid drugs. This TCR was sampled from a female donor with Graves disease. V is TRBV5-1 and J is TRBJ2-2, with 7 nucleotides matching TRBD1. The CDR3 is CASSAGQAGTGELFF. The CDR3 DNA reads TGCGCCAGCAGCGCCGGACAGGCCGGCACCGGGGAGCTGTTTTTT.